A selection of T cell receptor beta chains follows, all from one sample in a study of blood T cells in healthy people across ages. Via MiXCR, TCRdb re-called the 5' RACE reads, giving one row per CDR3 protein. The sample records over 950,000 distinct CDR3 sequences, more than 30% being singletons. Sequenced: blood. The source is a man younger than 30 in good health. CDR3s include the opening cysteine and the closing phenylalanine or tryptophan. D genes are given only for firm matches. Size values are once, few and many counts, or a class for expanded clones, and some rows have none.

v_call	d_call	j_call	clone_size	cdr3_aa	cdr3_nt
TRBV5-1	NA	TRBJ2-7	many	CASSSFRGSYNEQYF	TGCGCCAGCAGCTCCTTCCGGGGGTCCTACAATGAGCAGTACTTC
TRBV20-1	NA	TRBJ1-2	many	CSARDTARGYTF	TGCAGTGCTAGAGACACCGCCCGTGGCTACACCTTC
TRBV4-1	TRBD1	TRBJ1-4	NA	CASSRHLGQVNEKLFF	TGCGCCAGCAGCCGTCATCTGGGACAGGTTAATGAAAAACTGTTTTTT
TRBV5-8	TRBD2	TRBJ2-3	NA	CASLESSSGGTDTQYF	TGTGCCAGCTTGGAGTCGTCTAGCGGGGGAACAGATACGCAGTATTTT
TRBV9	NA	TRBJ1-1	NA	CASSVAGTEAFF	TGTGCCAGCAGCGTAGCGGGCACTGAAGCTTTCTTT
TRBV27	NA	TRBJ1-1	NA	CASSLKPTGPEAFF	TGTGCCAGCAGTCTAAAACCCACAGGGCCTGAAGCTTTCTTT
TRBV7-2	NA	TRBJ1-5	NA	CASSTESSNQPQHF	TGTGCCAGCAGCACCGAAAGTTCTAATCAGCCCCAGCATTTT
TRBV15	NA	TRBJ1-2	NA	CATSRDLRAPGYTF	TGTGCCACCAGCAGAGATTTAAGGGCTCCTGGCTACACCTTC
TRBV28	TRBD1	TRBJ1-1	NA	CASSSGGSTTKCEAFF	TGTGCCAGCAGTTCAGGGGGTTCCACCACGAAATGTGAGGCTTTCTTT
TRBV7-2	NA	TRBJ1-2	few	CASSSSLVYGYTF	TGTGCCAGCAGCTCCTCCTTAGTCTATGGCTACACCTTC
TRBV20-1	NA	TRBJ1-2	few	CSASLLTGPYGYTF	TGCAGTGCTAGCCTTCTTACAGGGCCTTATGGCTACACCTTC
TRBV20-1	TRBD2	TRBJ2-3	few	CSALRTSGGHADTQYF	TGCAGTGCTCTTCGGACTAGCGGGGGGCATGCAGATACGCAGTATTTT
TRBV20-1	NA	TRBJ2-7	few	CSARQDSTTPYEQYF	TGCAGTGCTAGGCAGGACAGTACTACCCCCTACGAGCAGTACTTC
TRBV13	NA	TRBJ1-4	NA	CASSLGSGFKANEKLFF	TGTGCCAGCAGCTTAGGGTCAGGCTTCAAGGCTAATGAAAAACTGTTTTTT
TRBV3-1	NA	TRBJ2-4	few	CASSQDGSGPRVQYF	TGTGCCAGCAGCCAAGATGGGAGCGGCCCTCGTGTTCAGTACTTC
TRBV20-1	NA	TRBJ1-1	NA	CSAHRETEAFF	TGCAGTGCTCACAGGGAAACTGAAGCTTTCTTT
TRBV7-2	TRBD1	TRBJ1-1	many	CASSLQGAEAFF	TGTGCCAGCAGCTTGCAGGGGGCTGAAGCTTTCTTT
TRBV4-1	NA	TRBJ1-2	NA	CASSQAPGATNYGYTF	TGCGCCAGCAGCCAAGCCCCAGGCGCCACAAACTATGGCTACACCTTC
TRBV7-9	NA	TRBJ2-5	few	CASSAGSTKTQYF	TGTGCCAGCAGTGCAGGGAGTACGAAGACCCAGTACTTC
TRBV20-1	NA	TRBJ1-1	NA	CSASVPNTEAFF	TGCAGTGCTAGCGTCCCGAACACTGAAGCTTTCTTT
TRBV6-8	NA	TRBJ1-5	few	CARINASDRFPLNQPQHF	TGTGCCAGGATTAACGCCAGTGACAGGTTCCCGCTCAATCAGCCCCAGCATTTT
TRBV3-1	NA	TRBJ1-4	NA	CASSQVVAGRDEKLFF	TGTGCCAGCAGCCAAGTAGTGGCGGGACGGGATGAAAAACTGTTTTTT
TRBV3-1	TRBD2	TRBJ2-1	NA	CASSPVSGGAYNEQFF	TGTGCCAGCAGCCCCGTGAGCGGGGGAGCCTACAATGAGCAGTTCTTC
TRBV20-1	TRBD1	TRBJ1-4	NA	CSVQDRGSEKLFF	TGCAGTGTTCAGGACAGGGGAAGTGAAAAACTGTTTTTT
TRBV24-1	TRBD1	TRBJ2-1	few	CATSDPLGQGVMRYNEQFF	TGTGCCACCAGTGACCCTCTAGGACAGGGAGTAATGAGGTACAATGAGCAGTTCTTC
TRBV12-3/TRBV12-4	NA	TRBJ1-2	NA	CASSVGGHGYTF	TGTGCCAGCAGTGTTGGGGGCCATGGCTACACCTTC
TRBV6-2/TRBV6-3	TRBD1	TRBJ1-5	NA	CASSRGLRTGDSNQPQHF	TGTGCCAGCAGCCGAGGCCTTCGGACAGGGGATAGCAATCAGCCCCAGCATTTT
TRBV3-1	NA	TRBJ2-7	few	CASSQRVTGRAYEQYF	TGTGCCAGCAGCCAACGGGTTACAGGCCGCGCCTACGAGCAGTACTTC
TRBV10-3	NA	TRBJ2-1	few	CAISDYRDSNNEQFF	TGTGCCATCAGTGATTACAGGGACTCAAACAATGAGCAGTTCTTC
TRBV20-1	NA	TRBJ2-3	many	CSASPDGSDTQYF	TGCAGTGCTAGTCCAGATGGATCAGATACGCAGTATTTT
TRBV29-1	NA	TRBJ1-1	NA	CSVEGRQTTEAFF	TGCAGCGTTGAAGGGCGGCAAACCACTGAAGCTTTCTTT
TRBV20-1	NA	TRBJ1-1	NA	CSARDLGQREAFF	TGCAGTGCTAGAGATCTCGGACAGCGTGAAGCTTTCTTT